These 5 T cell receptor beta chains came from one sample sequenced in a study of T-cell reconstitution after alpha-beta-depleted transplantation in children. Researchers prepared the TCRbeta library using unique molecular identifiers, the study reports. MiXCR, applied by TCRdb to the PCR reads, yields one record per CDR3 protein. Counted here are some 220,000 distinct CDR3 sequences, approximately 9.5% occurring once; the ten biggest clones make up over 5.5%. This material consisted of PBMCs from the stem cell graft donor, taken from the stem cell graft. The receptors here all came from a human donor who donated a stem cell graft to a child with acute lymphoblastic leukemia.

This clonotype was detected a few times. The chain employs TRBV10-1 and TRBJ2-1; D is perhaps TRBD1 (6 bases). Germline-derived CDR1 and CDR2 are WNHNN and SYGVQD (reference sequence). V lost 6 bases to trimming and J lost 8 bases, with 26 bases between them. The CDR3 has 17 residues. CDR3 sequence (DNA): TGCGCCAGCAGCTCCGCAGGACAGTTTATCCCACCCCATGAGCAGTTCTTC. Protein: CASSSAGQFIPPHEQFF.

This clonotype was observed many times. The V and J genes are TRBV10-3 and TRBJ2-5, with TRBD1 matching over 7 bases. The trim removed 5 bases at V and 4 bases at J, leaving 10 bases unmatched. The CDR3 has 15 amino acids. CDR1 and CDR2 from the germline V gene are ENHRY and SYGVKD. CDR3 amino acids: CAISTQGTSGETQYF. As DNA, the CDR3 is TGTGCCATCAGTACACAGGGGACCTCGGGAGAGACCCAGTACTTC.

This clonotype was recorded many times. V gene TRBV3-1 combines with J gene TRBJ2-7; no reliable D call. The germline gives CDR1 LGHDT, CDR2 YNNKEL (reference sequence). V was pared by 2 bases and J by 4 bases, with 3 bases between. This CDR3 contains 11 residues. The CDR3 DNA reads TGTGCCAGCAGCCAACTTTACGAGCAGTACTTC. It yields the protein CASSQLYEQYF.

This clonotype was recorded many times. The chain links TRBV20-1 to TRBJ2-3, with 8 bases fitting TRBD1. Looked up from germline, CDR1 is DFQATT and CDR2 is SNEGSKA (reference sequence). V shed 3 bases, J shed 0 bases, and the junction held 5 bases outside the gene matches. The CDR3 sequence is 15 residues long. CDR3 region: CSARETGDSTDTQYF. The CDR3, as DNA: TGCAGTGCTAGGGAGACAGGGGACAGCACAGATACGCAGTATTTT.

This clonotype has only a few counts. The gene calls are TRBV5-1 and TRBJ1-1, with 8 positions matching TRBD1. This CDR3 has 14 residues. The V and J ends lost 2 bases and 4 bases, in that order; junction bases with no gene match: 4. CDR1 SGHRS and CDR2 YFSETQ come from the germline V gene. CDR3 in amino acids: CASSFRTGSTEAFF. Here the CDR3 DNA reads TGCGCCAGCAGCTTCAGGACAGGGTCCACTGAAGCTTTCTTT.